This T cell receptor (beta chain) emerged from a study of blood T cell repertoires in COVID-19. Profiled with immunoSEQ multiplex PCR; TCRdb holds only in-frame clones, not every one. The sample yields some 130,000 clones, about three quarters seen once. Germline-derived CDR1 and CDR2 are MNHEY and SVGAGI. Trimming took 4 bases from V and 2 from J, leaving 14 bases between them. This CDR3 is built from 15 residues. This TCR was sampled from a man older than 75 with acute or convalescent COVID-19. The specimen was peripheral blood. The rearrangement links TRBV6-5 to TRBJ2-5, with a tentative D call TRBD2 (5 bases). The CDR3 loop is CASSSRGPGQETQYF. The CDR3 nucleotides are TGTGCCAGCAGTTCCCGCGGGCCGGGGCAAGAGACCCAGTACTTC.